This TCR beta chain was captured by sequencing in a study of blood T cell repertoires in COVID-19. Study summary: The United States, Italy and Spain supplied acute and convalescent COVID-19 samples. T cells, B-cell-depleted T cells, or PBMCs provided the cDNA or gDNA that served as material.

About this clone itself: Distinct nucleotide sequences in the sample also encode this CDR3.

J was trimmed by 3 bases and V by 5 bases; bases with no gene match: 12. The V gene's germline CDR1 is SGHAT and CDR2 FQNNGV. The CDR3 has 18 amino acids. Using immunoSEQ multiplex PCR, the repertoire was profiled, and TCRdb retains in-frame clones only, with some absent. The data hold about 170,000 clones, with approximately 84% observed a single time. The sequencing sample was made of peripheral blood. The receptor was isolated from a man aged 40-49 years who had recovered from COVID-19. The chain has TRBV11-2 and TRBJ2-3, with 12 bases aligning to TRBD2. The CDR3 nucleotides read TGTGCCAGCAGCCTAGCCCTGATTGGACTAGCGGGGACAGATACGCAGTATTTT. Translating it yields CASSLALIGLAGTDTQYF.